These T cell receptor beta chains were read from a single sample in a study of cytotoxic CD8 clonotypes in ibrutinib-treated CLL. Assay used: immunoSEQ multiplex PCR; TCRdb lists only in-frame clones, some missing. Here the sample spans fewer than 25,000 clones, approximately 72% being singletons. The specimen comprised PBMCs, sampled before ibrutinib treatment. The origin of the receptors is a human donor with chronic lymphocytic leukemia. Both conserved end residues are part of each CDR3. A D gene is named only where the DNA matches it firmly. For some rows the clone size is stated as once, few or many, or as a class when expanded; others skip it.

V gene	D gene	CDR3 length	J gene	clone size	CDR3 DNA	CDR3 protein
TRBV11-3	NA	14	TRBJ2-1	NA	TGTGCCAGCAGCTTCGAAGGGGGGGTTGGTGAGCAGTTCTTC	CASSFEGGVGEQFF
TRBV7-2	NA	15	TRBJ1-4	NA	TGTGCCAGCAGCTTACAGGGGAGGGCTAATGAAAAACTGTTTTTT	CASSLQGRANEKLFF
TRBV29-1	TRBD1	15	TRBJ2-1	NA	TGCAGCGTTGAGGGGGACAGGAGCTCCTACAATGAGCAGTTCTTC	CSVEGDRSSYNEQFF
TRBV6-5	NA	13	TRBJ1-2	NA	TGTGCCAGCAGCGACAGAGGGTTCCATGGCTACACCTTC	CASSDRGFHGYTF
TRBV30	NA	16	TRBJ2-7	NA	TGTGCCTGGAGTGTTGTTGGCAGGGTCCCCTTCTACGAGCAGTACTTC	CAWSVVGRVPFYEQYF
TRBV19	NA	19	TRBJ2-6	NA	TGTGCCAGTAGTATCAACAAGTCGGGTGGCAGCTCTGGGGCCAACGTCCTGACTTTC	CASSINKSGGSSGANVLTF
TRBV5-1	NA	14	TRBJ2-7	NA	TGCGCCAGCAGCTTGGCAGGGGAGGGCTGGGAGCAGTACTTC	CASSLAGEGWEQYF
TRBV14	NA	14	TRBJ2-7	NA	TGTGCCAGCAGCCAAGATGGGCTCCCCTACGAGCAGTACTTC	CASSQDGLPYEQYF
TRBV27	TRBD1	16	TRBJ2-4	NA	TGTGCCAGCAGTTTCCAGACAGGGCGAGCCAAAAACATTCAGTACTTC	CASSFQTGRAKNIQYF
TRBV9	NA	14	TRBJ2-2	NA	TGTGCCAGCAGGGAGGGGACGAACACCGGGGAGCTGTTTTTT	CASREGTNTGELFF
TRBV7-8	TRBD1	17	TRBJ2-2	NA	TGTGCCAGCAGCCTATGGACGGGACAGGTTGATACCGGGGAGCTGTTTTTT	CASSLWTGQVDTGELFF
TRBV5-4	NA	13	TRBJ2-3	NA	TGTGCCAGCAGCTTGGCAGGGTCAGATACGCAGTATTTT	CASSLAGSDTQYF
TRBV28	TRBD2	17	TRBJ2-7	NA	TGTGCCAGCAGTTTAAGTCAGCGGGGGGACAGAGTCTACGAGCAGTACTTC	CASSLSQRGDRVYEQYF
TRBV18	NA	13	TRBJ1-1	NA	TGTGCCAGCTCACTGAACTCGAACACTGAAGCTTTCTTT	CASSLNSNTEAFF
TRBV30	NA	14	TRBJ1-5	NA	TGTGCCTGGAGTGTGACGAGGGGACGACAGCCCCAGCATTTT	CAWSVTRGRQPQHF
TRBV30	NA	17	TRBJ2-3	NA	TGTGCCTGGAGTGTATCCCCAGGGGGGACTCGTGCAGATACGCAGTATTTT	CAWSVSPGGTRADTQYF
TRBV14	NA	19	TRBJ2-2	NA	TGTGCCAGCAGCCAAGATCTCGGCGGCAGGGATAGGGACACCGGGGAGCTGTTTTTT	CASSQDLGGRDRDTGELFF
TRBV29-1	NA	13	TRBJ2-7	NA	TGCAGCGTTCAGATCCCGAGGGTTTGGGAGCAGTACTTC	CSVQIPRVWEQYF
TRBV28	NA	11	TRBJ2-7	NA	TGTGCCAGCAGTTCACCCTACGAGCAGTACTTC	CASSSPYEQYF
TRBV5-3	NA	15	TRBJ2-4	NA	TGTGCCAGCAGCCAAGATAAGGGGTCCGTGGACATTCAGTACTTC	CASSQDKGSVDIQYF
TRBV5-6	TRBD2	16	TRBJ2-4	NA	TGTGCCAGCAGCTTGGATATGGTGGGAGGGCCTGGCATTCAGTACTTC	CASSLDMVGGPGIQYF
TRBV28	NA	17	TRBJ1-5	few	TGTGCCAGCAGTTTGGAGGGCGATTGGGTGGGATATCAGCCCCAGCATTTT	CASSLEGDWVGYQPQHF